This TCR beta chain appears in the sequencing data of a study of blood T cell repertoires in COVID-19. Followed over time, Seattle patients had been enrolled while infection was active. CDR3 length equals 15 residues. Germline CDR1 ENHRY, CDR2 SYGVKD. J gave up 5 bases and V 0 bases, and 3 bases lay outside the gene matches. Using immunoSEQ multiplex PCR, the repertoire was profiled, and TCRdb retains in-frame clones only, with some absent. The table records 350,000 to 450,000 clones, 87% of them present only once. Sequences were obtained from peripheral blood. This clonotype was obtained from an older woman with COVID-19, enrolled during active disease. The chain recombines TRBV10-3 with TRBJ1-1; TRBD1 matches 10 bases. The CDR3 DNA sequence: TGTGCCATCAGTGAGTCGGGACAGGGGCGGACTGAAGCTTTCTTT. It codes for CAISESGQGRTEAFF.